A single sample gave rise to the 26 T cell receptor beta chains below, sequenced in a study of cytomegalovirus exposure and HLA in healthy donors. The data were produced by immunoSEQ multiplex PCR, yet TCRdb's version contains in-frame clones alone and is incomplete. The sample gives 150,000 to 200,000 clones, around 84% of which show up once; roughly 7.5% is in the top ten. The sample consisted of PBMCs. These receptors originate from a man aged 18 to 29 in good health and CMV-seropositive.

This chain links TRBV27 with TRBJ1-1, with 10 bases aligning to TRBD1. The CDR3 covers 14 residues. V was clipped by 10 bases and J by 8 bases; unmatched bases: 13. CDR1 and CDR2 from the germline V gene are MNHEY and SMNVEV (reference sequence). In nucleotides, the CDR3 is TGTGCCACCCTCCCGGGACAGGGGTACTCAGAAGCTTTCTTT. This codes for CATLPGQGYSEAFF.

The J gene is TRBJ1-1, the V gene TRBV5-8; the D is unclear. The CDR3 has 13 residues. Germline loops: CDR1 SGHTS, CDR2 YDEGEE. Trimming stripped 7 bases from V and 0 bases from J, with 10 bases between. The CDR3 nucleotides read TGTGCCAGCCTCGAGGCCATGAACACTGAAGCTTTCTTT. Protein sequence: CASLEAMNTEAFF.

The V gene is TRBV7-2, the J gene TRBJ2-3; 7 bases map to TRBD2. This CDR3 has 17 amino acids. V shed 5 bases and J 0 bases; nucleotides not matched to a gene: 11. Germline values: CDR1 SGHTA, CDR2 FQGNSA. The CDR3 DNA sequence: TGTGCCAGCAGCCCCTCACTTAGCGGGCTTAGCACAGATACGCAGTATTTT. Amino acids: CASSPSLSGLSTDTQYF.

This chain uses TRBV7-3 with TRBJ2-3; 9 bases line up with TRBD2. With V trimmed by 5 bases and J by 1 base, 7 bases remained unmatched. This CDR3 has 16 residues. Germline V lookup: CDR1 SGHTA, CDR2 FQGTGA. This CDR3 is CASSGRSGRRTDTQYF. The CDR3 bases are TGTGCCAGCAGCGGCCGTAGCGGGAGACGCACAGATACGCAGTATTTT.

This chain connects TRBV19 to TRBJ2-2, with 8 bases aligning to TRBD1. In germline, CDR1 is LNHDA, CDR2 SQIVND (reference sequence). CDR3 length: 16 amino acids. After removal of 4 bases from V and 1 base from J, the junction contained 5 bases not matched to a gene. CDR3: CASSSGGQGNTGELFF. CDR3 in DNA: TGTGCCAGTAGTAGTGGTGGACAGGGGAACACCGGGGAGCTGTTTTTT.

V gene TRBV28 combines with J gene TRBJ2-2, with D possibly TRBD2 on 6 matching bases. The germline CDR1 and CDR2 sequences are MDHEN and SYDVKM. The V end lost 8 bases, the J end lost 4 bases, and 8 bases lay between the germline ends. The CDR3 contains 12 residues. This CDR3 is CASGGVTGELFF. CDR3 in DNA: TGTGCCAGCGGAGGGGTCACCGGGGAGCTGTTTTTT.

The V gene is TRBV7-2, the J gene TRBJ2-1, with D possibly being TRBD2 (6 bases). Trimming removed 1 base from V and 5 bases from J, with 15 bases in between. CDR1 and CDR2 (germline): SGHTA, FQGNSA. CDR3 length: 16 residues. The CDR3 loop is CASSLVVRGLNNEQFF. The CDR3 nucleotides read TGTGCCAGCAGCTTAGTAGTGAGAGGACTAAACAATGAGCAGTTCTTC.

The CDR3 spells CASSEGASGIVDTQYF. CDR3 in DNA: TGTGCCAGCAGTGAAGGGGCTAGCGGGATCGTGGATACGCAGTATTTT. The J gene is TRBJ2-3, the V gene TRBV6-4, with TRBD2 identical over 9 bases. CDR1 is MRHNA, CDR2 SNTAGT, per germline. V lost 3 bases to trimming and J lost 6 bases; unmatched junction nucleotides: 10. The CDR3 totals 16 residues.

The rearrangement uses TRBV7-2 and TRBJ2-7; no firm D call. V was cut by 3 bases and J by 6 bases, with 12 bases left in between. Looked up from germline, CDR1 is SGHTA and CDR2 is FQGNSA. The CDR3 is made up of 13 amino acids. CDR3: CASSLRQFPEQYF. CDR3 nucleotide sequence: TGTGCCAGCAGCTTGAGGCAATTCCCCGAGCAGTACTTC.

V usage is TRBV5-1 and J usage is TRBJ2-3; D perhaps matches TRBD2 (7 bases). Trimming took off 4 bases at V and 6 bases at J, with 24 bases between the two ends. Germline V lookup: CDR1 SGHRS, CDR2 YFSETQ. There are 17 residues in the CDR3. The CDR3 DNA is TGCGCCAGCAGCCCCACCACTGGGGGGGCGTATACGGATACGCAGTATTTT. Encoded protein: CASSPTTGGAYTDTQYF.

The J gene is TRBJ2-3, the V gene TRBV5-1; TRBD2 matches 11 bases. The CDR3 is 16 residues long. Losses at the gene ends were 4 bases for V and 2 bases for J; bases not matched to a gene: 6. CDR1 is SGHRS and CDR2 is YFSETQ in the germline V gene. Written as DNA, the CDR3 is TGCGCCAGCAGCACGGGACTAGCGGCCGACACAGATACGCAGTATTTT. It yields the protein CASSTGLAADTDTQYF.

The V and J genes are TRBV30 and TRBJ2-5; TRBD1 is a possible D gene (6 bases). The germline V gene has CDR1 GTSNPN and CDR2 SVGIG (reference sequence). CDR3 length: 13 amino acids. V gave up 5 bases and J gave up 2 bases, with 12 bases separating them. CDR3 amino acids: CAWGPGVQETQYF. In DNA, the CDR3 is TGTGCCTGGGGCCCAGGGGTTCAAGAGACCCAGTACTTC.

The chain recombines TRBV9 with TRBJ1-2; 7 nucleotides match TRBD1. V was clipped by 4 bases and J by 8 bases; unmatched bases: 14. The germline V gene has CDR1 SGDLS and CDR2 YYNGEE. CDR3 length equals 15 residues. The CDR3 DNA reads as TGTGCCAGCAGCAACAACGCCCGGGACAGTCGGGGCTACACCTTC. Protein product: CASSNNARDSRGYTF.

This clone was counted ten times or more. The chain joins TRBV6-1 to TRBJ1-5, with D tentatively TRBD1 (5 bases). CDR3 length: 15 amino acids. Germline CDR1 and CDR2: MNHNS and SASEGT. V was clipped by 2 bases and J by 0 bases, with 8 bases between them. This CDR3 reads CASSERGYSNQPQHF. The CDR3, as DNA: TGTGCCAGCAGTGAAAGGGGCTATAGCAATCAGCCCCAGCATTTT.

The genes are TRBV28 and TRBJ1-5, with TRBD1 identical over 7 bases. Germline V gene sequence: CDR1 MDHEN, CDR2 SYDVKM. This CDR3 region has 17 residues. With 5 bases clipped from V and 2 bases from J, the junction kept 12 bases outside the gene matches. CDR3 amino acids: CASSHRQGLGGNQPQHF. CDR3 nucleotide sequence: TGTGCCAGCAGTCACCGACAGGGTTTAGGGGGCAATCAGCCCCAGCATTTT. Supplemented by reference TRBV28 and TRBJ1-5, the full variable domain reads DVKVTQSSRYLVKRTGEKVFLECVQDMDHENMFWYRQDPGLGLRLIYFSYDVKMKEKGDIPEGYSVSREKKERFSLILESASTNQTSMYLCASSHRQGLGGNQPQHFGDGTRLSIL.

J is TRBJ2-3 and V is TRBV5-1; 13 nucleotides align to TRBD2. CDR1 and CDR2 (germline): SGHRS, YFSETQ. Losses at the gene ends were 0 bases for V and 5 bases for J; bases not matched to a gene: 6. The CDR3 is made up of 17 amino acids. The CDR3 sequence is CASSLATSGRRRDTQYF. The CDR3 DNA reads TGCGCCAGCAGCTTGGCGACTAGCGGGAGGAGAAGAGATACGCAGTATTTT.

The rearrangement joins TRBV11-2 to TRBJ2-7, with D unclear. V lost 3 bases to trimming and J lost 4 bases, with 7 bases between them. This CDR3 region has 12 residues. Germline values: CDR1 SGHAT, CDR2 FQNNGV. CDR3 nucleotide sequence: TGTGCCAGCAGCTTCTCTAGGTACGAGCAGTACTTC. Its translation is CASSFSRYEQYF.

This clone was counted between two and nine times. V gene TRBV5-1 combines with J gene TRBJ1-5, with 8 bases aligning to TRBD1. V dropped 0 bases and J dropped 0; count of bases not matched to a gene: 5. This CDR3 is built from 17 residues. The germline V gene has CDR1 SGHRS and CDR2 YFSETQ. CDR3 nucleotide sequence: TGCGCCAGCAGCTTGGGGGACAGGTCGGATAGCAATCAGCCCCAGCATTTT. Encoded protein: CASSLGDRSDSNQPQHF.

CDR3 region: CASSYRGDGNTEAFF. CDR3 nucleotide sequence: TGTGCCAGCAGTTACCGGGGTGACGGGAACACTGAAGCTTTCTTT. This chain connects TRBV27 to TRBJ1-1, with D unresolved. V lost 4 bases, J lost 1 base, and 13 bases lay in between. CDR3 length: 15 residues. Germline V gene lookup returns CDR1 MNHEY and CDR2 SMNVEV (reference sequence).

The V and J genes are TRBV28 and TRBJ1-5; 8 bases align to TRBD1. Per the germline V gene, CDR1 is MDHEN and CDR2 is SYDVKM. The V segment lost 9 bases and the J segment 6 bases; nucleotides outside the gene matches: 10. The CDR3 is 14 amino acids. CDR3 nucleotide sequence: TGTGCCAGTAATCCCGGACAGGGTGTTCAGCCCCAGCATTTT. It yields the protein CASNPGQGVQPQHF.

V gene TRBV6-6 combines with J gene TRBJ1-2; D may be TRBD1 (6 bases). In germline, CDR1 is MNHNY, CDR2 SVGAGI (reference sequence). V gave up 8 bases and J gave up 5 bases, with 15 bases separating them. This CDR3 has 13 residues. CDR3 bases: TGTGCCAGCTCTAGGACAGCTCTTTATGGCTACACCTTC. Translated, it gives CASSRTALYGYTF.

CDR3 sequence reads: CASSQVGTVGSYEQYF. CDR3 nucleotide sequence: TGTGCCAGCAGCCAAGTTGGTACAGTCGGCTCCTACGAGCAGTACTTC. The V and J genes are TRBV16 and TRBJ2-7; D is unresolved. This CDR3 is built from 16 residues. The germline V gene has CDR1 KGHSY and CDR2 FQNENV. The V and J ends lost 2 bases and 0 bases respectively, with 14 bases between them.

A few counts support this clone. This rearrangement joins TRBV28 to TRBJ1-2; 8 bases are a match to TRBD1. The ends lost 5 bases at V and 3 bases at J; junction bases unmatched: 2. The germline gives CDR1 MDHEN, CDR2 SYDVKM. This CDR3 has 13 residues. DNA of the CDR3: TGTGCCAGCAGTATGGACAGGGACTATGGCTACACCTTC. Translation gives CASSMDRDYGYTF.

V gene TRBV5-5 combines with J gene TRBJ2-7; D is uncertain. The V end lost 0 bases, the J end lost 3 bases, and 13 bases lay between the germline ends. The CDR3 extends over 15 amino acids. Germline V gives CDR1 SGHKS, CDR2 YYEKEE (reference sequence). CDR3 protein: CASSLAPGPNYEQYF. The CDR3 coding sequence is TGTGCCAGCAGCTTGGCCCCAGGTCCAAACTACGAGCAGTACTTC.

This clone has just one count. The rearrangement joins TRBV29-1 to TRBJ2-3; D not certain. Deletions cut 2 bases from V and 1 base from J, with 7 bases between. Germline lookup yields CDR1 SQVTM and CDR2 ANQGSEA. The CDR3 has 13 residues. The CDR3 reads CSVERVGTDTQYF. The CDR3 region has the DNA TGCAGCGTTGAACGGGTCGGCACAGATACGCAGTATTTT.

The genes are TRBV10-3 and TRBJ2-1; D gene unclear. The CDR3 runs 13 residues. Trimming pared 5 bases from V and 4 bases from J, leaving 9 bases between. The V gene's germline CDR1 is ENHRY and CDR2 SYGVKD. CDR3 nucleotides: TGTGCCATCAGTCGACATGAGTACAATGAGCAGTTCTTC. This sequence encodes CAISRHEYNEQFF.